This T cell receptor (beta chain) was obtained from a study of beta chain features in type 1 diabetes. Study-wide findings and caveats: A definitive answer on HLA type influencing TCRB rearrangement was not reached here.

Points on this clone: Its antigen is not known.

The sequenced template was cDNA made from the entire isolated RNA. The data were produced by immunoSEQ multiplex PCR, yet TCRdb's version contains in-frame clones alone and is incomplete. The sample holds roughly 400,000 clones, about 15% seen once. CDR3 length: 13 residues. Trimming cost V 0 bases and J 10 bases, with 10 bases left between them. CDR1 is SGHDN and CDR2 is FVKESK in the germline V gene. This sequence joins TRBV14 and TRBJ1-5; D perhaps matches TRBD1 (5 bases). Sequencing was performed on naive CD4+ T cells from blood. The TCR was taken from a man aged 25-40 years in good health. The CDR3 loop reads CASSQDLGGPQHF. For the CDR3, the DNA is TGTGCCAGCAGCCAAGATCTGGGGGGACCCCAGCATTTT.